These T cell receptor beta chains were read from a single sample in a study of blood T cell repertoires in COVID-19. Here immunoSEQ multiplex PCR was the method, and the copy in TCRdb shows in-frame clones only, minus some. Among tens of thousands of clones, roughly 85% were seen once, and the ten largest hold 13%. Source material: peripheral blood. Receptor source: a woman between 70 and 85 years old in a cohort sampled during active COVID-19. Both conserved end residues are trimmed from each CDR3. Each record gives: J gene, D gene, V gene, CDR3 protein. A D gene is named only where the DNA matches it firmly.

j_call: TRBJ1-6
d_call: .
v_call: TRBV2
cdr3_aa: ASSPDRRLSPLH

j_call: TRBJ2-5
d_call: .
v_call: TRBV7-9
cdr3_aa: ASTPQGGTQY

j_call: TRBJ2-4
d_call: .
v_call: TRBV6-6
cdr3_aa: ASGEVKNIQY

j_call: TRBJ2-7
d_call: .
v_call: TRBV7-6
cdr3_aa: ASSLDYYEQY

j_call: TRBJ1-3
d_call: .
v_call: TRBV4-2
cdr3_aa: ASSPSGNTIY

j_call: TRBJ2-7
d_call: TRBD1
v_call: TRBV6-5
cdr3_aa: ASRTSGQSSYEQY

j_call: TRBJ2-6
d_call: .
v_call: TRBV5-1
cdr3_aa: ASSHQGGISGANVLT

j_call: TRBJ2-1
d_call: .
v_call: TRBV5-4
cdr3_aa: ASSKRSSYNEQF

j_call: TRBJ2-1
d_call: TRBD1
v_call: TRBV10-2
cdr3_aa: ASSEANRGRLEQF

j_call: TRBJ2-7
d_call: TRBD2
v_call: TRBV6-5
cdr3_aa: ASQREPRQY

j_call: TRBJ2-1
d_call: TRBD2
v_call: TRBV7-3
cdr3_aa: ASSLTSSGSYNEQF